This T cell receptor beta chain derives from a study of shared clonotypes between healthy human individuals. Findings and limits, study-wide: Large depth notwithstanding, sorted-subset sequencing proved incomplete by rarefaction.

The assay used deep level. In replicate PCRs of sorted subsets, roughly 210 ng DNA, approximately 30,000 T cell genomes, was used. This table comes from immunoSEQ multiplex PCR, and its TCRdb copy is limited to in-frame clones, with some not included. The sample holds a few million clones, approximately 92% seen once. Germline CDR1 is LNHDA and CDR2 is SQIVND (reference sequence). Trimming removed 3 bases from V and 5 bases from J, with 10 bases in between. CDR3 size: 13 residues. Remarks on this clone: What it recognizes is unknown.

The TCR comes from a man aged 18-30 years in good health. Input material: naive CD4+ T cells sorted from blood. Noted subset: CD45RA+ positively selected. This sequence joins TRBV19 and TRBJ1-1, with a tentative D call TRBD1 (5 bases). For the CDR3, the DNA is TGTGCCAGTAGTATGGCAGGGATGACTGAAGCTTTCTTT. It codes for CASSMAGMTEAFF. The whole variable domain, filled in from reference TRBV19 and TRBJ1-1, reads DGGITQSPKYLFRKEGQNVTLSCEQNLNHDAMYWYRQDPGQGLRLIYYSQIVNDFQKGDIAEGYSVSREKKESFPLTVTSAQKNPTAFYLCASSMAGMTEAFFGQGTRLTVV.